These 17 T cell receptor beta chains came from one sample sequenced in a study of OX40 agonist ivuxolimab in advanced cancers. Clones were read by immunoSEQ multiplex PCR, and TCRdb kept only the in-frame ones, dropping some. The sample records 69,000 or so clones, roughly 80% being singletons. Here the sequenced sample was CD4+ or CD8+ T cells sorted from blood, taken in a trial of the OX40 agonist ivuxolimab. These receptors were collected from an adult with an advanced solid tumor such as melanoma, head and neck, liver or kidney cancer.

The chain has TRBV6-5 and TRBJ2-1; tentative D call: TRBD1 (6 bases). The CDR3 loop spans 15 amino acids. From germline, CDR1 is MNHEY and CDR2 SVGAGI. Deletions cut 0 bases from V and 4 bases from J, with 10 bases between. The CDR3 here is CASSYSGAPYNEQFF. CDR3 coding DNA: TGTGCCAGCAGTTACTCGGGGGCCCCTTACAATGAGCAGTTCTTC.

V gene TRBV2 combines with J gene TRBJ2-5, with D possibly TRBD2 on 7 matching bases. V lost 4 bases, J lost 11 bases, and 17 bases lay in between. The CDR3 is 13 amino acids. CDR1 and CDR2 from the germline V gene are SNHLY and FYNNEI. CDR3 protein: CASSVSEGGEQYF. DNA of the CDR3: TGTGCCAGCAGTGTCTCGGAAGGGGGGGAGCAGTACTTC. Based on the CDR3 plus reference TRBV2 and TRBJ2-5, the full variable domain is EPEVTQTPSHQVTQMGQEVILRCVPISNHLYFYWYRQILGQKVEFLVSFYNNEISEKSEIFDDQFSVERPDGSNFTLKIRSTKLEDSAMYFCASSVSEGGEQYFGPGTRLLVL.

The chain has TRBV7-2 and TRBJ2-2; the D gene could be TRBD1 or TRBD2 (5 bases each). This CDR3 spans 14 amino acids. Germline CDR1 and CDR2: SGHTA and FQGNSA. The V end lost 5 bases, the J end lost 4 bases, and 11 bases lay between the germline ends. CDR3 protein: CASSTRGRTGELFF. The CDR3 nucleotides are TGTGCCAGCAGCACTCGGGGACGCACCGGGGAGCTGTTTTTT. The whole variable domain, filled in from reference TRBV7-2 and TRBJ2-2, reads GAGVSQSPSNKVTEKGKDVELRCDPISGHTALYWYRQSLGQGLEFLIYFQGNSAPDKSGLPSDRFSAERTGGSVSTLTIQRTQQEDSAVYLCASSTRGRTGELFFGEGSRLTVL.

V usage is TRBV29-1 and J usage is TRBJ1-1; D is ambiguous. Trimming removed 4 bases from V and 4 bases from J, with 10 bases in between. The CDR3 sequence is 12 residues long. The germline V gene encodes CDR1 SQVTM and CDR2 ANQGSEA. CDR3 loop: CSVGRRGTEAFF. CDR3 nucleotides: TGCAGCGTTGGACGGCGTGGCACTGAAGCTTTCTTT.

The CDR3 nucleotides are TGCGCCAGCAGCCTACGAACGGGACAGGTGGAGCTGTTTTTT. Residues: CASSLRTGQVELFF. The gene calls are TRBV5-1 and TRBJ2-2; TRBD1 matches at 8 bases. The CDR3 covers 14 residues. The ends lost 4 bases at V and 10 bases at J; junction bases unmatched: 9. Germline CDR1 and CDR2: SGHRS and YFSETQ.

CDR3 coding DNA: TGCGCCAGCAGCCAAGATCCAGGGGCTACCCAGTACTTC. It yields the protein CASSQDPGATQYF. The gene calls are TRBV4-3 and TRBJ2-5; the D gene is possibly TRBD1 (6 bases). The CDR3 is 13 amino acids. Trimming shortened V by 0 bases and J by 8 bases, and 10 bases separated the two germline ends. Germline V gene sequence: CDR1 LGHNA, CDR2 YSLEER.

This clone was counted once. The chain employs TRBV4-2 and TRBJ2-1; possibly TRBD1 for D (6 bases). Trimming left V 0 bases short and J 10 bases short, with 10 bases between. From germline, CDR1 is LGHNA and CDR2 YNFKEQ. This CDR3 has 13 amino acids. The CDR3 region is CASSQDGGEEQFF. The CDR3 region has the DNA TGTGCCAGCAGCCAAGATGGGGGCGAGGAGCAGTTCTTC.

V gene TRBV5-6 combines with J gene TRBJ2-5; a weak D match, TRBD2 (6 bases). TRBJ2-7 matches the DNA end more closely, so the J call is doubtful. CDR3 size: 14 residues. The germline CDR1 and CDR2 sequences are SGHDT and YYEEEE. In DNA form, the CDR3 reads TGTGCCAGCAGCGAGACGGGGGATTCCTACGAGCAGTACTTC. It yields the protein CASSETGDSYEQYF.

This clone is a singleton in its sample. For the CDR3, the DNA is TGTGCCAGCTCACCGGGAAACACCATATATTTT. Its protein is CASSPGNTIYF. This sequence joins TRBV18 and TRBJ1-3, with no clear D. Trimming took 3 bases from V and 4 from J, leaving 1 base between them. Germline V gives CDR1 KGHSH, CDR2 LQKENI. This CDR3 is 11 amino acids long.

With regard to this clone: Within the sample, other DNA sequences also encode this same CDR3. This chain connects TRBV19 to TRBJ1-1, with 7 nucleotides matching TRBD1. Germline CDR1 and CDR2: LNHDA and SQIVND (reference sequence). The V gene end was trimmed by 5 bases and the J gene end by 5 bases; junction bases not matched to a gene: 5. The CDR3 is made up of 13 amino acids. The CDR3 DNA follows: TGTGCCAGTAGTCGGAGGGGGCTGACTGAAGCTTTCTTT. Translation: CASSRRGLTEAFF.

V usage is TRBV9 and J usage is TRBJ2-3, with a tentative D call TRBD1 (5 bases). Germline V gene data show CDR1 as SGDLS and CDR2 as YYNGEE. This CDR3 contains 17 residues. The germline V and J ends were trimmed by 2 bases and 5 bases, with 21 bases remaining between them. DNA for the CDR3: TGTGCCAGCAGCGTCCTTCCAAATCAGGGAACGGGAGATACGCAGTATTTT. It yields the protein CASSVLPNQGTGDTQYF.

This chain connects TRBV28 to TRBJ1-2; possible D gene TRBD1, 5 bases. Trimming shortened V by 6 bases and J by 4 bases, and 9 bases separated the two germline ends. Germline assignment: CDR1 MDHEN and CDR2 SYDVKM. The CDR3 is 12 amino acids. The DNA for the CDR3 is TGTGCCAGCAGAAGGGACGTCTATGGCTACACCTTC. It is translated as CASRRDVYGYTF.

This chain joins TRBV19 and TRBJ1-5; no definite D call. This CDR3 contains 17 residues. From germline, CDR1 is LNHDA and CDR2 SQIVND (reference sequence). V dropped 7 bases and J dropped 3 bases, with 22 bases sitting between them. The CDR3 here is CASTRSLLQAHNQPQHF. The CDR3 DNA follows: TGTGCCAGTACGAGGAGCTTGCTGCAGGCCCACAATCAGCCCCAGCATTTT.

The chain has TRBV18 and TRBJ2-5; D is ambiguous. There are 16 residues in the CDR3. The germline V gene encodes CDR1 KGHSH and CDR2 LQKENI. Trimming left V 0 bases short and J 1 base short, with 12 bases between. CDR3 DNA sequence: TGTGCCAGCTCACCACCGCCACGCAGGCTCCAAGAGACCCAGTACTTC. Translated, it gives CASSPPPRRLQETQYF. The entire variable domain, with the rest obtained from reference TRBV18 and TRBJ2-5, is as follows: NAGVMQNPRHLVRRRGQEARLRCSPMKGHSHVYWYRQLPEEGLKFMVYLQKENIIDESGMPKERFSAEFPKEGPSILRIQQVVRGDSAAYFCASSPPPRRLQETQYFGPGTRLLVL.

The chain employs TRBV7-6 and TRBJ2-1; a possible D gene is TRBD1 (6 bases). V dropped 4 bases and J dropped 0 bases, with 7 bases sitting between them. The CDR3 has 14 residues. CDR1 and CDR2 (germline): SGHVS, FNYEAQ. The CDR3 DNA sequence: TGTGCCAGCAGCTGGGACACCTCCTACAATGAGCAGTTCTTC. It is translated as CASSWDTSYNEQFF.

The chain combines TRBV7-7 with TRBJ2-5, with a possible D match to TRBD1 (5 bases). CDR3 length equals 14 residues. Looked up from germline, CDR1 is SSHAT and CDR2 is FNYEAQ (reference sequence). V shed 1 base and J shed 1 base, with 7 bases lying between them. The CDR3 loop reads CASSLGGFQETQYF. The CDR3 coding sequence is TGTGCCAGCAGCTTAGGGGGCTTCCAAGAGACCCAGTACTTC.

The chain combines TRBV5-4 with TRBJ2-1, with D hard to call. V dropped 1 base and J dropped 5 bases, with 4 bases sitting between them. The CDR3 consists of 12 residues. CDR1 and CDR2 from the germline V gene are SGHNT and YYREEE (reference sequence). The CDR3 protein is CASSLPNNEQFF. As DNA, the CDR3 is TGTGCCAGCAGCTTGCCGAACAATGAGCAGTTCTTC.